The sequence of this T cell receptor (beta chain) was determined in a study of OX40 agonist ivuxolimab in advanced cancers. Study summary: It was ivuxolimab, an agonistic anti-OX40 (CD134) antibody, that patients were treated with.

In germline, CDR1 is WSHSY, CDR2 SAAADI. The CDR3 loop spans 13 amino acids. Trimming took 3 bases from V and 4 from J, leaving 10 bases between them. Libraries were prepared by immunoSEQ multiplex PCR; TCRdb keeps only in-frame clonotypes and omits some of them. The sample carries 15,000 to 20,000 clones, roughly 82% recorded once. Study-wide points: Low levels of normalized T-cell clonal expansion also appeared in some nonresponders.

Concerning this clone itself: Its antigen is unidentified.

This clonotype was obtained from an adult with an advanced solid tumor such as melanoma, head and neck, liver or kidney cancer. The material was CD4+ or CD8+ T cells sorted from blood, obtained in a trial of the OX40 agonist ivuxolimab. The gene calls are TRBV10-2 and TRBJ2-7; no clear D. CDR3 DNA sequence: TGCGCCAGCAGTGAATATAGGGATTACGAGCAGTACTTC. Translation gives CASSEYRDYEQYF.